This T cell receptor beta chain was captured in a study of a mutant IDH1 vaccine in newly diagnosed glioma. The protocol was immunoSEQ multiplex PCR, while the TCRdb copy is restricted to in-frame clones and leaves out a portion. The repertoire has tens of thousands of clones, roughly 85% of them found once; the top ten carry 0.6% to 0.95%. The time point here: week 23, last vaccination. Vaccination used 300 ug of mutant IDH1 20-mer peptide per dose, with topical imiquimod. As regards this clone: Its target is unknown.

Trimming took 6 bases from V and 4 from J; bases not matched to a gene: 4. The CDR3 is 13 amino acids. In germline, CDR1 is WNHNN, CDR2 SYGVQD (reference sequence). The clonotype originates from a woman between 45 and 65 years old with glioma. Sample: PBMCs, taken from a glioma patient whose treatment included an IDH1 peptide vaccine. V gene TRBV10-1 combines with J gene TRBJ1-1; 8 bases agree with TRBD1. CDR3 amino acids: CASSEDRGTEAFF. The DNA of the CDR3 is TGCGCCAGCAGCGAAGACAGGGGCACTGAAGCTTTCTTT.